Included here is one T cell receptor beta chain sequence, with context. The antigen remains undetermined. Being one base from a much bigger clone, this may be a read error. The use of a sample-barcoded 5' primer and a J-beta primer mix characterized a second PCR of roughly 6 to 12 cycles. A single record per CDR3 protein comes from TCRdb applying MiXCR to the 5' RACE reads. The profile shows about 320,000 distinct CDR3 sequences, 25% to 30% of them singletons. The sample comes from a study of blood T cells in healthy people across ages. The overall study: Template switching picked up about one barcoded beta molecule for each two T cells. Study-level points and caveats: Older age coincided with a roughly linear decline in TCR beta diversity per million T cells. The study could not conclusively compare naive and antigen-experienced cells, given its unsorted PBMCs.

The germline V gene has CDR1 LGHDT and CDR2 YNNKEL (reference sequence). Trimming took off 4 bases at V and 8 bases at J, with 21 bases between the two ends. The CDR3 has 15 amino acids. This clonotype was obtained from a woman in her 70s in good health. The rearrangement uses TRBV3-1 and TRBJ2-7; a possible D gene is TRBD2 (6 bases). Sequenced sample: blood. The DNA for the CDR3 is TGTGCCAGCAGCCCTCTCGGCGGGACCCTGTACAAGCAGTACTTC. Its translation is CASSPLGGTLYKQYF.